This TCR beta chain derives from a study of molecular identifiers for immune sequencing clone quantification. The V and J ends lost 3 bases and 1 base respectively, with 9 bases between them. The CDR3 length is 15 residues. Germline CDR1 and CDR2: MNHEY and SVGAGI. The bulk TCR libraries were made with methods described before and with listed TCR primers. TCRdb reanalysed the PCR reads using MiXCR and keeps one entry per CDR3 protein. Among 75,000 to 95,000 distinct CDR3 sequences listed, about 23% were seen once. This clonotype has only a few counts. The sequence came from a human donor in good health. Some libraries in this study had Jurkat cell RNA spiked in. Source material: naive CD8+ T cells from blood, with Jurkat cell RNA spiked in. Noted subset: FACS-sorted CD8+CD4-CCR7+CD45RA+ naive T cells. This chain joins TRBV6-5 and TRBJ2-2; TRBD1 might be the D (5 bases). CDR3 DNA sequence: TGTGCCAGCAGTTATGCCCAGGGGAACACCGGGGAGCTGTTTTTT. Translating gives CASSYAQGNTGELFF.